The text below deals with one T cell receptor beta chain. Its specificity is unknown. CDR1 is SQVTM, CDR2 ANQGSEA, per germline. The CDR3 has 13 residues. Trimming took 4 bases from V and 3 from J, leaving 13 bases between them. The data derive from a study of sequential checkpoint blockade in melanoma. Study-wide background: DNA from 91 pretreatment tumor samples underwent TCRβ immunosequencing. The study, taken as a whole, reports: T-cell fraction and clonality followed PD-L1 and CD8+ counts, not mutational load. Pretreatment TIL clonality tracked with response in the nivolumab-first arm.

Profiled with immunoSEQ multiplex PCR; TCRdb holds only in-frame clones, not every one. Of more than 8,500 clones listed, 20% to 25% are singletons. Indicated treatment: randomized to nivolumab then ipilimumab (arm A) or the reverse (arm B). The sequencing here drew on tumor tissue (inferred from file names), taken from a patient given nivolumab and ipilimumab in sequence. The chain is built from TRBV29-1 and TRBJ2-7; D remains unclear. The clonotype originates from a human donor with melanoma. The CDR3 DNA sequence: TGCAGCGTTGTCCTCCAGACCCACTACGAGCAGTACTTC. It translates to CSVVLQTHYEQYF.